This T cell receptor beta chain was captured in a study of T cell responses to AZD1222 COVID-19 vaccine. The germline V gene has CDR1 LNHDA and CDR2 SQIVND (reference sequence). V was pared by 5 bases and J by 3 bases, with 11 bases between. This CDR3 has 13 residues. The table lists this clone with a count of one. The table came from immunoSEQ multiplex PCR; TCRdb's copy has only in-frame clones and leaves some out. The sample consists of some 120,000 clones, 75% to 85% of them appearing once. The TCR comes from an adult who received the AZD1222 COVID-19 vaccine. This sequence joins TRBV19 and TRBJ2-7; D is possibly TRBD2 (7 bases). Sequences were derived from peripheral blood, sampled 28 days after the second AZD1222 dose. CDR3: CASSRGAIYEQYF. In DNA form, the CDR3 reads TGTGCCAGTAGTCGGGGGGCTATCTACGAGCAGTACTTC.